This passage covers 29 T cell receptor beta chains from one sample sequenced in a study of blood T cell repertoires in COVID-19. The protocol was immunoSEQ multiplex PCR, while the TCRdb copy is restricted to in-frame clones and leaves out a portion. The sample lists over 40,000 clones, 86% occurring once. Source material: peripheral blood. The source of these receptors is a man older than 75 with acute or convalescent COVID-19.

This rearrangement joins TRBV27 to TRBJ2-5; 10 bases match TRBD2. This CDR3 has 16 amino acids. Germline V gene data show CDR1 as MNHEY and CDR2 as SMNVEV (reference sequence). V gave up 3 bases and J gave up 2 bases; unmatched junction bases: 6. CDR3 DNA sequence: TGTGCCAGCAGTTTGCGAGTAGCGGGGGGTCAAGAGACCCAGTACTTC. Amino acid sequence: CASSLRVAGGQETQYF.

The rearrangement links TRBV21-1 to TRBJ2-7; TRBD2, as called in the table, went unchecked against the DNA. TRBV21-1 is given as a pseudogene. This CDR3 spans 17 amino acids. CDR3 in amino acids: CASSKVVPSGGVYEQYF. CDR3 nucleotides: TGTGCCAGCAGCAAAGTGGTTCCAAGCGGGGGTGTCTACGAGCAGTACTTC.

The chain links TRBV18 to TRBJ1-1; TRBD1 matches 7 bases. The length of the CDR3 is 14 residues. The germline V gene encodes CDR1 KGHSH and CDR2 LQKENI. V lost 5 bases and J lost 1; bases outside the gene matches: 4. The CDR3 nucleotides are TGTGCCAGCTCAGAACAGGGGACGAACACTGAAGCTTTCTTT. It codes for CASSEQGTNTEAFF.

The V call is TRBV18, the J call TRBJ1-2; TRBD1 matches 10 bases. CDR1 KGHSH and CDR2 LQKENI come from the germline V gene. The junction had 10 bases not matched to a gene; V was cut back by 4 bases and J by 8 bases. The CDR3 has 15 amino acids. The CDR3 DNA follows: TGTGCCAGCTCACTGTCCCGGGACAGGGGTGAAGGCTACACCTTC. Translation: CASSLSRDRGEGYTF. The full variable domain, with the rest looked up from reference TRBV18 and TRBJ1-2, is NAGVMQNPRHLVRRRGQEARLRCSPMKGHSHVYWYRQLPEEGLKFMVYLQKENIIDESGMPKERFSAEFPKEGPSILRIQQVVRGDSAAYFCASSLSRDRGEGYTFGSGTRLTVV.

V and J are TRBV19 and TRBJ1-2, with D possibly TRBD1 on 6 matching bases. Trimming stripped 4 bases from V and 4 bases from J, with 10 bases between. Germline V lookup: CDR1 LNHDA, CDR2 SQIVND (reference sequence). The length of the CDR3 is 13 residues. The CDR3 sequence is CASSTTGFYGYTF. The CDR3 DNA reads TGTGCCAGTAGTACAACAGGGTTCTATGGCTACACCTTC.

The CDR3 DNA reads as TGTGCCATCAGGACCACAGGGGCCGAGCAGTACTTC. This codes for CAIRTTGAEQYF. The genes are TRBV10-3 and TRBJ2-7; TRBD1 matches 7 bases. Germline loops: CDR1 ENHRY, CDR2 SYGVKD. Germline trimming cut 6 bases from V and 6 bases from J; bases unmatched to any gene: 5. There are 12 residues in the CDR3.

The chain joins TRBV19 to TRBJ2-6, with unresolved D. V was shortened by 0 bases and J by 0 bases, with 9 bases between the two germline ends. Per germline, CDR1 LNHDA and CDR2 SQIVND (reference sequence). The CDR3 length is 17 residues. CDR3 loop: CASSIEVVSSGANVLTF. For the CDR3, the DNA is TGTGCCAGTAGTATAGAGGTGGTCAGCTCTGGGGCCAACGTCCTGACTTTC.

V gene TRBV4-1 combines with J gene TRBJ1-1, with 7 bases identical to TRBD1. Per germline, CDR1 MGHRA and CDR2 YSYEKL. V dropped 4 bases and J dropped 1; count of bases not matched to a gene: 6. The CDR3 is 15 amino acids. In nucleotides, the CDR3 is TGCGCCAGCAGCCCTCAGGACAGGCCGAACACTGAAGCTTTCTTT. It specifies CASSPQDRPNTEAFF.

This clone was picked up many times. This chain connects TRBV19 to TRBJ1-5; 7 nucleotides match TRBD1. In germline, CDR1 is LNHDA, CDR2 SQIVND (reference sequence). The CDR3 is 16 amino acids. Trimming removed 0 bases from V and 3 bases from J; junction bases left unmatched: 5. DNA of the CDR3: TGTGCCAGTAGTATAGAAGGTGGACAGGCCAATCAGCCCCAGCATTTT. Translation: CASSIEGGQANQPQHF.

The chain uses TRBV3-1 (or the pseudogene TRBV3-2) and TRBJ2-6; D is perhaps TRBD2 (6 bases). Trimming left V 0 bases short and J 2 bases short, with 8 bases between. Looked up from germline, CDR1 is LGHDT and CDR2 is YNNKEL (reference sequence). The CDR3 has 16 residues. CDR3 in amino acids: CASSQDSGAGANVLTF. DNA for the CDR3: TGTGCCAGCAGCCAAGATAGCGGTGCTGGGGCCAACGTCCTGACTTTC.

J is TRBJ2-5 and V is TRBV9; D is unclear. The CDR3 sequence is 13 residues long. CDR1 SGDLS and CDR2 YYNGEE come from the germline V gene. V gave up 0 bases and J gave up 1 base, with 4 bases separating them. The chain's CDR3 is CASSVGPQETQYF. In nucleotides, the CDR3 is TGTGCCAGCAGCGTAGGGCCCCAAGAGACCCAGTACTTC.

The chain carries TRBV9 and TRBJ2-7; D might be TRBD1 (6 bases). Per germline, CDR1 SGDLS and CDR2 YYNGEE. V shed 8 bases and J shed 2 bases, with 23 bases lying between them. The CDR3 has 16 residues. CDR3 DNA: TGTGCCAGAAAGCTTAACCGGGACAATAAGACCTACGAGCAGTACTTC. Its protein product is CARKLNRDNKTYEQYF.

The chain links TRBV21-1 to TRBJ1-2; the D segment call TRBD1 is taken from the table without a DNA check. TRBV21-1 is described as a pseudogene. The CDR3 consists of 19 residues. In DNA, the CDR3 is TGTGCCAGCAGCAAAGAGGGGCAGCGAGCCGCCAAAATTCCCTATGGCTACACCTTC. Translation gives CASSKEGQRAAKIPYGYTF.

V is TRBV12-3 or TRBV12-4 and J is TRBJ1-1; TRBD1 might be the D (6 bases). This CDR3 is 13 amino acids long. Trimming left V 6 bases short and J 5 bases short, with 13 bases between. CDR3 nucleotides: TGTGCCAGCAGCCAACAGGGTTTGACTGAAGCTTTCTTT. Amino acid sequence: CASSQQGLTEAFF.

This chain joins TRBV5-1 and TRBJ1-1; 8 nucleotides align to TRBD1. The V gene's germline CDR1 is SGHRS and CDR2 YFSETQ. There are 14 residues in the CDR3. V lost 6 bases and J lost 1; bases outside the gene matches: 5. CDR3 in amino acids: CASTLQGANTEAFF. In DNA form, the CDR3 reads TGCGCCAGCACTCTTCAGGGGGCGAACACTGAAGCTTTCTTT. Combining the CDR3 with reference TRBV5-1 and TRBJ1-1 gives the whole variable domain KAGVTQTPRYLIKTRGQQVTLSCSPISGHRSVSWYQQTPGQGLQFLFEYFSETQRNKGNFPGRFSGRQFSNSRSEMNVSTLELGDSALYLCASTLQGANTEAFFGQGTRLTVV.

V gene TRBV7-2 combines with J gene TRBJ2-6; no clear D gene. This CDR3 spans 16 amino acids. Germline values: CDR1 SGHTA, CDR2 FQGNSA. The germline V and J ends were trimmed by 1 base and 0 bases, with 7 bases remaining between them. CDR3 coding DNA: TGTGCCAGCAGCTTAGAAGCAGGCTCTGGGGCCAACGTCCTGACTTTC. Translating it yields CASSLEAGSGANVLTF.

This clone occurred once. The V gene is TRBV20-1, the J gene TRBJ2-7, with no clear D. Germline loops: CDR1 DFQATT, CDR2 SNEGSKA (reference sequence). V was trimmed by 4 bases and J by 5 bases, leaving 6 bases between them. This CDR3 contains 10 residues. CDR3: CSAMWHEQYF. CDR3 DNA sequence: TGCAGTGCTATGTGGCACGAGCAGTACTTC.

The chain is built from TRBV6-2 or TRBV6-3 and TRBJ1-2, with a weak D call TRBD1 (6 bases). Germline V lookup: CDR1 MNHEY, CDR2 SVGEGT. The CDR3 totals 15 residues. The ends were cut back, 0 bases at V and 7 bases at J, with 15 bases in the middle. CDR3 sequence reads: CASSYSGQYAAGYTF. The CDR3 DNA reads TGTGCCAGCAGTTACTCAGGACAGTATGCTGCTGGCTACACCTTC.

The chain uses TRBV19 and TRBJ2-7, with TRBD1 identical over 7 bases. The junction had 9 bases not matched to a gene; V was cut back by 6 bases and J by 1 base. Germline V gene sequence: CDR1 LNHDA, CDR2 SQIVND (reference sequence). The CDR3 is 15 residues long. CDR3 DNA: TGTGCCAGTAGCTCCGGGACAGAAAAATCCTACGAGCAGTACTTC. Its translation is CASSSGTEKSYEQYF.

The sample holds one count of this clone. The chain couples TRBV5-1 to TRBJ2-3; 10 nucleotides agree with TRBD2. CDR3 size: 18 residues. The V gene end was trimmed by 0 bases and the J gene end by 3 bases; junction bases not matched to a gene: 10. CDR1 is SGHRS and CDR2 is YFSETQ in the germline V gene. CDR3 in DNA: TGCGCCAGCAGCTTGGAAGCGGGGGGGCTTGTGAGGACAGATACGCAGTATTTT. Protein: CASSLEAGGLVRTDTQYF.

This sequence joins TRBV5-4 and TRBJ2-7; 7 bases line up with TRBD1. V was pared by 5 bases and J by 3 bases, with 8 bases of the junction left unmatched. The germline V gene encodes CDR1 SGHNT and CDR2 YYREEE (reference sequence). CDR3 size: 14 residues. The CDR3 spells CASSTGTDLYEQYF. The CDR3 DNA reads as TGTGCCAGCAGTACCGGGACAGACCTCTACGAGCAGTACTTC. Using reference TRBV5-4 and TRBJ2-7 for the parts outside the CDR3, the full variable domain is ETGVTQSPTHLIKTRGQQVTLRCSSQSGHNTVSWYQQALGQGPQFIFQYYREEENGRGNFPPRFSGLQFPNYSSELNVNALELDDSALYLCASSTGTDLYEQYFGPGTRLTVT.

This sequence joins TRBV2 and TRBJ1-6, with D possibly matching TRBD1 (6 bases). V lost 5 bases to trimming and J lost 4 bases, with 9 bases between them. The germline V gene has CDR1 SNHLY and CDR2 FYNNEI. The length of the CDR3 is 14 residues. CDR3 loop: CASSPGQYNSPLHF. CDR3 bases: TGTGCCAGCAGTCCAGGACAGTATAATTCACCCCTCCACTTT.

CDR3 protein: CASSFRGRTDTQYF. The CDR3 DNA sequence: TGTGCCAGCAGCTTCAGGGGGCGCACAGATACGCAGTATTTT. The chain uses TRBV11-1 and TRBJ2-3, with 8 bases fitting TRBD1. Unmatched junction bases numbered 0, after V lost 3 bases and J lost 1 base. CDR3 length: 14 residues. CDR1 is SGHAT, CDR2 FQDESV, per germline (reference sequence).

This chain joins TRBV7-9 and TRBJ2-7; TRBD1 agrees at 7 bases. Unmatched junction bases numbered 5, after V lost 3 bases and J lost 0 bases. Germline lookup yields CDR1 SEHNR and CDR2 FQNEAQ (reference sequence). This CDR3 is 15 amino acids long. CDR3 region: CASSFDRQGSYEQYF. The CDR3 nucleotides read TGTGCCAGCAGCTTTGATCGACAGGGCTCCTACGAGCAGTACTTC.

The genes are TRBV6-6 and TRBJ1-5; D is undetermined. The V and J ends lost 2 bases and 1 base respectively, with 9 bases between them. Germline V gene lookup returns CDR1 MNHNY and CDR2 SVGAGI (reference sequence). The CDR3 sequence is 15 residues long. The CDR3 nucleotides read TGTGCCAGCAGTTACGATCCTAGGAGCAATCAGCCCCAGCATTTT. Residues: CASSYDPRSNQPQHF.

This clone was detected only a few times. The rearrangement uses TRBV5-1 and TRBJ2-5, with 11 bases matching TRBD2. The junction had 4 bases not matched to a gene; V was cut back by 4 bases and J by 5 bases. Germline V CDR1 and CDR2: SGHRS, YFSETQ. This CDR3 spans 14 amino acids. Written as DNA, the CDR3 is TGCGCCAGCAGCCCCCGGACTAGCGGGGAGACCCAGTACTTC. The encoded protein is CASSPRTSGETQYF.

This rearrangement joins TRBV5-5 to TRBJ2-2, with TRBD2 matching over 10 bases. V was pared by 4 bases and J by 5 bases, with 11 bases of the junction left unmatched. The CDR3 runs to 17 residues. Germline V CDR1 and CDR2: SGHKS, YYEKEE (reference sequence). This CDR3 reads CASSRIVASGGTGELFF. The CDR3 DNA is TGTGCCAGCAGCCGCATTGTCGCTAGCGGGGGTACCGGGGAGCTGTTTTTT.

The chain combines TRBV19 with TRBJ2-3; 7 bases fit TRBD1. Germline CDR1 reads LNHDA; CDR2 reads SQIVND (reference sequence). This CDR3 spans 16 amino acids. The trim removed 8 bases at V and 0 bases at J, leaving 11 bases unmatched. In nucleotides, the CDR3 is TGTGCCAGTTCGACCGGGACAGCGTTAAGCACAGATACGCAGTATTTT. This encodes CASSTGTALSTDTQYF.

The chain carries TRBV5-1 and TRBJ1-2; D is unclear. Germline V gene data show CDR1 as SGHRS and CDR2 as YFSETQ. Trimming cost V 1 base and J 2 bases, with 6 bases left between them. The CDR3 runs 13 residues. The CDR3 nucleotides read TGCGCCAGCAGCTTGAATAGAAACTATGGCTACACCTTC. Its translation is CASSLNRNYGYTF.